This T cell receptor beta chain was sequenced in a study of identical twins. Broader study findings: Those out-of-frame alpha sequences shared by twins showed an excess of low generation probability.

As regards this clonotype: Its antigen is not known.

The length of the CDR3 is 18 residues. V gave up 1 base and J gave up 3 bases; unmatched junction bases: 9. Germline CDR1 and CDR2: SGHDN and FVKESK. TCRdb called the 5' RACE reads again in MiXCR, with one record for every CDR3 protein. The sample consists of hundreds of thousands of distinct CDR3 sequences, 7.1% of them appearing once. The same sample was also studied in work on yellow fever vaccine responses in identical twins.

The source is a woman aged 18-29 years in good health. The chain carries TRBV14 and TRBJ2-2, with 9 positions matching TRBD1. Sequencing input: PBMCs. In nucleotides, the CDR3 is TGTGCCAGCAGCCAAGTCCTAGGGACAGGGAAGTACACCGGGGAGCTGTTTTTT. Amino acid sequence: CASSQVLGTGKYTGELFF.